The 5 T cell receptor beta chains given below trace back to one sample, sequenced in a study of T cells in Graves' hyperthyroidism and ophthalmopathy. Researchers took RNA transcripts and amplified the TCR beta CDR3 regions from them. The HTBI primer set served for first-round RT-PCR of the TCR CDR3. MiXCR was run by TCRdb on the multiplex PCR reads, yielding one entry per CDR3 protein. Of about 380,000 distinct CDR3 sequences in the sample, approximately 15% were seen once. Specimen: blood. These receptors came from a woman in her sixties or seventies with Graves' hyperthyroidism.

The sample holds a few counts of this clonotype. J is TRBJ1-4 and V is TRBV5-1, with D maybe TRBD1 (6 bases). Germline V gives CDR1 SGHRS, CDR2 YFSETQ. This CDR3 has 16 amino acids. Trimming cost V 2 bases and J 2 bases, with 13 bases left between them. CDR3 amino acids: CASSLTGRGTNEKLFF. CDR3 DNA sequence: TGCGCCAGCAGCTTAACAGGGAGGGGGACTAATGAAAAACTGTTTTTT.

This clonotype was counted at least ten times. This sequence joins TRBV11-3 and TRBJ2-1, with D unresolved. This CDR3 region has 13 residues. Germline CDR1 reads SGHNT; CDR2 reads YENEEA. The V end lost 5 bases, the J end lost 6 bases, and 11 bases lay between the germline ends. The CDR3 is CASSVGPSNEQFF. CDR3 bases: TGTGCCAGCAGCGTCGGACCGAGCAATGAGCAGTTCTTC.

This clonotype has ten or more counts. The chain carries TRBV11-2 and TRBJ2-7; the D gene could be TRBD1 or TRBD2 (6 bases each). This CDR3 contains 13 residues. CDR1 and CDR2 from the germline V gene are SGHAT and FQNNGV. The ends were cut back, 5 bases at V and 2 bases at J, with 10 bases in the middle. The CDR3 protein is CASSPGDTYEQYF. DNA for the CDR3: TGTGCCAGCAGCCCGGGGGACACCTACGAGCAGTACTTC.

This clonotype has ten or more counts. V is TRBV6-1 and J is TRBJ2-7, with 8 bases identical to TRBD1. V trimming: 6 bases; J trimming: 0 bases; junction bases outside the gene matches: 7. Per germline, CDR1 MNHNS and CDR2 SASEGT. The CDR3 consists of 15 residues. The CDR3 is CASRARQGISYEQYF. The DNA of the CDR3 is TGTGCCAGCAGAGCCCGACAGGGGATCTCCTACGAGCAGTACTTC.

This clonotype was observed at least ten times. The chain is built from TRBV6-1 and TRBJ2-3, with TRBD2 as a possible D gene (5 bases). This CDR3 has 12 amino acids. Germline V gene lookup returns CDR1 MNHNS and CDR2 SASEGT. V lost 2 bases and J lost 9, with 9 bases in between. CDR3: CASSEWASTQYF. The CDR3 nucleotides are TGTGCCAGCAGTGAATGGGCTAGCACGCAGTATTTT.